These 4 T cell receptor beta chains share one sample of origin, sequenced in a study of blood T cell repertoires in COVID-19. Measured with immunoSEQ multiplex PCR; TCRdb has only the in-frame clones, and not every one. This sample has 70,000 to 95,000 clones, with roughly nine tenths found just once. Material: peripheral blood. These receptors were collected from a man between 45 and 60 years old with COVID-19, enrolled during active disease.

This clone was detected only once. The rearrangement links TRBV19 to TRBJ2-3; 7 bases line up with TRBD2. The CDR3 length is 22 residues. Germline-derived CDR1 and CDR2 are LNHDA and SQIVND (reference sequence). V was pared by 1 base and J by 0 bases, with 22 bases of the junction left unmatched. CDR3 in amino acids: CASSIGTSEELTIGGSTDTQYF. The CDR3 region has the DNA TGTGCCAGTAGTATAGGTACTAGCGAAGAACTTACTATTGGTGGGAGCACAGATACGCAGTATTTT.

The gene calls are TRBV10-3 and TRBJ2-7; possibly TRBD2 for D (6 bases). The CDR3 spans 13 residues. The germline V gene encodes CDR1 ENHRY and CDR2 SYGVKD. The V end lost 2 bases, the J end lost 4 bases, and 9 bases lay between the germline ends. The CDR3 DNA reads as TGTGCCATCAGTGAGCCAAGCGGGTACGAGCAGTACGTC. This encodes CAISEPSGYEQYV.

The V call is TRBV4-3, the J call TRBJ2-7; 7 bases match TRBD2. The J segment lost 5 bases and the V segment lost 1 base, leaving 5 bases of the junction unmatched. The CDR3 covers 14 residues. CDR1 is LGHNA, CDR2 YSLEER, per germline. CDR3 nucleotides: TGCGCCAGCAGCCAAGGGACTAGAGGCGACGAGCAGTACTTC. This sequence encodes CASSQGTRGDEQYF.

The rearrangement joins TRBV10-3 to TRBJ2-3, with no clear D. The ends were cut back, 3 bases at V and 0 bases at J, with 4 bases in the middle. The CDR3 runs to 13 residues. The germline V gene has CDR1 ENHRY and CDR2 SYGVKD. CDR3 sequence (DNA): TGTGCCATCAGTGATGAGAGCACAGATACGCAGTATTTT. This encodes CAISDESTDTQYF.